The clone carrying this T cell receptor beta chain was observed at least ten times. Its target is not known. The junction departs from the called germline gene at one end, perhaps through a read error. The source of the sample is a study of neurological immune-mediated disorders. General observations from the study: Expansion of TCR clones was greatest in HTLV-1-associated myelopathy and smallest in multiple sclerosis, where it fell below that of healthy controls. Private repertoires in all groups were suggested by the finding that expanded clones across subjects shared no CDR3 amino acid sequences.

5'RACE employing 10-nucleotide random UMIs yielded the cDNA. TCRdb analysed the 5' RACE reads with MiXCR anew, one entry per CDR3 protein. The sample holds approximately 87,000 distinct CDR3 sequences, approximately 14% seen once. This CDR3 spans 13 amino acids. Germline lookup yields CDR1 SGDLS and CDR2 YYNGEE. The unsorted libraries originated from 2 million PBMCs that had been stored at -80 C. V is TRBV9 and J is TRBJ1-1, with D unclear. Material: PBMCs. The clonotype was recovered from a woman aged 45-65 years in good health. DNA for the CDR3: TGTGCCAGCAGTGTAGCCTTTAACACTGAAGCTTTCTTT. It yields the protein CASSVAFNTEAFF.